This TCR beta chain was sequenced in a study of vaccination and CD4 T cells after COVID-19. Turning to the study itself: Stimulation used overlapping spike peptides from SARS-CoV-2, HCoV-NL63, HCoV-OC43 and HCoV-229E. Findings and caveats of the study: When vaccine-specific clones from convalescent patients were examined, 304 of 307 were spike mono-reactive.

Treatment of the sample: approximately nine-day PBMC culture with coronavirus spike peptide pools or control peptides (ViraFEST assay). Antigen-specific T cells were expanded with peptide pools by ViraFEST, and TCRs were then sequenced. The V end was cut by 4 bases, the J end by 3 bases, with 9 bases between. Germline CDR1 is MNHEY and CDR2 is SVGAGI. The CDR3 consists of 13 residues. The Oncomine TCR Beta short-read assay was applied to DNA of cultured CD4+ T cells. TCRdb used MiXCR to reprocess the PCR reads, holding one entry per CDR3 protein. The sample yields 3,000 to 4,000 distinct CDR3 sequences, about half seen once. To note about this clonotype: Its target is unknown.

V gene TRBV6-5 combines with J gene TRBJ1-2; D perhaps matches TRBD1 (6 bases). The origin of this receptor is a human donor who had recovered from COVID-19. Sequencing was carried out using CD4+ T cells from blood, cultured in vitro. Here the CDR3 DNA reads TGTGCCAGCAGTTCGGACAGAGACTATGGCTACACCTTC. This sequence encodes CASSSDRDYGYTF.